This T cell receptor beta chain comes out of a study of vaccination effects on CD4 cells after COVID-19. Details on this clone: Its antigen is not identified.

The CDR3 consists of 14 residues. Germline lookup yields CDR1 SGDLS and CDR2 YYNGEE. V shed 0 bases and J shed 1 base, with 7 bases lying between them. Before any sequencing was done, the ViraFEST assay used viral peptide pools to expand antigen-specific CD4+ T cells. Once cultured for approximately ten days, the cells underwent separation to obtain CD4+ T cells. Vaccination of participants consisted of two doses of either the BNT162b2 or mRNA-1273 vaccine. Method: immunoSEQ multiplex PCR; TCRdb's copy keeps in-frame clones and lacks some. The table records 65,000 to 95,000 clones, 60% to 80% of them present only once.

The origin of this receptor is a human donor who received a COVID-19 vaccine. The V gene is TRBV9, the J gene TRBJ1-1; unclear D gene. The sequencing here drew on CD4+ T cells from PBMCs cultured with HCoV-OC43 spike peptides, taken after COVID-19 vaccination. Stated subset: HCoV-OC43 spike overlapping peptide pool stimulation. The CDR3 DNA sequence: TGTGCCAGCAGCGTAGTAAGTAGGAACACTGAAGCTTTCTTT. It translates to CASSVVSRNTEAFF. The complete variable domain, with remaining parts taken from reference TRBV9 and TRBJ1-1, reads DSGVTQTPKHLITATGQRVTLRCSPRSGDLSVYWYQQSLDQGLQFLIQYYNGEERAKGNILERFSAQQFPDLHSELNLSSLELGDSALYFCASSVVSRNTEAFFGQGTRLTVV.